This T cell receptor (beta chain) was found in a study of blood T cell repertoires in COVID-19 (dated by TCRdb to the early 2020s). With respect to the entire study: Samples covering the acute and convalescent phases of COVID-19 were provided by collaborators in the United States, Italy and Spain. The prospective study material was composed of cDNA or gDNA derived from T cells, B-cell-depleted T cells, or PBMCs. The dataset comprised deeply sampled blood TCRbeta repertoires from subjects exposed to, actively infected with, or recovered from COVID-19. The repertoires were made available in a free public database intended to serve as a resource for research on the immune response to SARS-CoV-2. Samples came from the ongoing ImmuneRACE study (first 160 participants) plus 1,254 subjects from 6 global collaborators. Nearly every sample came with metadata listing a de-identified subject ID, COVID-19 status, age in years and sex. Where available, HLA class I and class II types were obtained from metadata supplied by the sample provider rather than from assay-based typing.

This clone was observed a single time. Its antigen is not yet known. Base qualities are not recorded, but no much larger clone differs from it by a single base. Participants in the prospective study were aged roughly 18 to 100 years, lived in about two dozen United States geographic areas, and enrolled through a virtual design. Cohort assignment in the prospective study relied on participant-reported clinical history from a screening survey and a study questionnaire. Recovered participants in ImmuneRACE Cohort 3 were defined by two consecutive negative NP/OP PCR tests, clearance by a healthcare professional, or resolution of symptoms. In the prospective study, whole blood, serum and a nasopharyngeal or oropharyngeal swab were collected from each participant by mobile phlebotomists. Over a roughly 2-month period, participants in the prospective study had the option of providing additional blood draws and questionnaires. Before DNA extraction, blood samples from the prospective study were shipped at room temperature or frozen.

TCRbeta CDR3 regions were amplified from genomic DNA using the immunoSEQ Assay, a bias-controlled multiplex PCR. The source study handled its data this way. Within the assay, amplification of reference gene primers was used to estimate how many nucleated cells each sample contained. Sequence reads were collapsed and filtered to measure the absolute abundance of every unique TCRbeta CDR3 rearrangement. For each sample, productive Simpson clonality was calculated by taking the square root of Simpson's diversity index across productive rearrangements. Held by TCRdb, this immuneACCESS table contains in-frame sequences only and omits some clones. Under half of the omission traces to an unresolved V gene where checked; the cause of the rest is unknown. D and trimming were read from the DNA, whereas the V and J calls and clone size are those reported in that table. This sample has approximately 330,000 clones in its table, and roughly nine tenths of those were observed once. About a tenth of the sample goes to the ten largest clones.

According to the germline V gene, CDR1 reads SGDLS and CDR2 reads YYNGEE. V and J lose 4 bases and 0 bases, and a span of 13 bases separates them. From its cysteine to its phenylalanine, the CDR3 spans 15 amino acids. The kept DNA is CDR3 alone, 45 bases in frame from the first base. The study at large found these results: The amount of clinical and demographic metadata varied by source and participant and was provided uncurated.

The rearrangement joined TRBV9 to TRBJ1-1; a tentative D call is TRBD1 (6 bases match). This clonotype originated in a woman aged 25 to 39 who had recovered from COVID-19. Sequenced input: PBMCs or T cells enriched from blood (not recorded which). The nucleotide sequence reads TGTGCCAGCAGCAGAGGGGGAAGTGTGAACACTGAAGCTTTCTTT. Its amino acids are CASSRGGSVNTEAFF.